This T cell receptor (beta chain) comes out of a study of OX40 agonist ivuxolimab in advanced cancers. Across the whole study: At doses from 0.01 to 10 mg/kg, patients were given intravenous ivuxolimab every 2 weeks. Males comprised around 80% of the group, whose mean age was about 62 years (range roughly 23 to 90).

Collection of blood occurred at baseline, at cycle 4 day 1, and at cycle 7 day 1. The germline CDR1 and CDR2 sequences are SGHNT and YYREEE (reference sequence). Trimming shortened V by 0 bases and J by 2 bases, and 9 bases separated the two germline ends. The CDR3 runs 15 residues. Study findings and constraints: Clonal expansion among partial responders at 0.1-3.0 mg/kg ranked near the lowest.

The data were produced by immunoSEQ multiplex PCR, yet TCRdb's version contains in-frame clones alone and is incomplete. The profile shows roughly 74,000 clones, around 92% of them singletons. As concerns this clone: Its antigen remains unidentified.

This specimen consisted of CD4+ or CD8+ T cells sorted from blood, obtained in a trial of the OX40 agonist ivuxolimab. The chain joins TRBV5-4 to TRBJ2-1; tentatively, D is TRBD1 or TRBD2 (5 bases each). This sequence was found in an adult with an advanced solid tumor such as melanoma, head and neck, liver or kidney cancer. CDR3 sequence reads: CASSLVRGPYNEQFF. The CDR3 coding sequence is TGTGCCAGCAGCTTGGTAAGGGGACCCTACAATGAGCAGTTCTTC.